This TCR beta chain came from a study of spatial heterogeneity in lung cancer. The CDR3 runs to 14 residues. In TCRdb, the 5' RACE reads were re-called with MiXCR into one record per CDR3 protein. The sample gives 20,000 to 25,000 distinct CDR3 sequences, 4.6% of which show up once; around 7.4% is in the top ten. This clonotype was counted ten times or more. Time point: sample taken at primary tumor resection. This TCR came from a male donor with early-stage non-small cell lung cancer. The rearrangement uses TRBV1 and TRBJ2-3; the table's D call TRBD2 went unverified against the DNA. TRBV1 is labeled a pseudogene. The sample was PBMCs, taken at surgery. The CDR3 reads CTNGTSGRKDTQYF. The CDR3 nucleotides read TGCACCAATGGGACTAGCGGGAGGAAGGATACGCAGTATTTT.